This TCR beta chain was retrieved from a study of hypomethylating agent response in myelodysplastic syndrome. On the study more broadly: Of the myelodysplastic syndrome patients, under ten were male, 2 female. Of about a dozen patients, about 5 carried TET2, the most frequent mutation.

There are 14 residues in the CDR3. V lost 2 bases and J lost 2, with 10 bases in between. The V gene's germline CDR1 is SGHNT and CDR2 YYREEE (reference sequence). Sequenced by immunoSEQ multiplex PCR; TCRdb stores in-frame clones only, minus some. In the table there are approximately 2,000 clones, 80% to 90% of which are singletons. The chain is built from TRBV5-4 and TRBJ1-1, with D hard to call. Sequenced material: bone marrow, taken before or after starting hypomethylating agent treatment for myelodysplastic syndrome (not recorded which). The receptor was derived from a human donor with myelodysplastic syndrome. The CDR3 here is CASSLWSRNTEAFF. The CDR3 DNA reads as TGTGCCAGCAGCTTATGGAGCAGAAACACTGAAGCTTTCTTT.